This T cell receptor (beta chain) is drawn from a study of CD4 T cells in relation to SARS-CoV-2 and coronaviruses. Study details: Shared crossreactive spike epitopes were mapped to their HLA restriction. Overall study findings and caveats: Pre-pandemic and post-infection samples never came from the same donor. In around 60% of donors, memory CD4+ clonotypes crossrecognized SARS-CoV-2 and at least one common cold coronavirus spike. Memory recall responses, not primary responses primed in culture, are what the assay detects.

CD4+ T cells from unexposed donors were obtained before the COVID-19 pandemic (2011-2018). The germline V gene has CDR1 SEHNR and CDR2 FQNEAQ (reference sequence). The length of the CDR3 is 15 residues. Deletions cut 2 bases from V and 4 bases from J, with 12 bases between. Turning to this clone: As yet, its antigen is unknown.

Sequenced by immunoSEQ multiplex PCR; TCRdb stores in-frame clones only, minus some. The data hold some 64,000 clones, with about 94% observed a single time. Source material: naive CD4+ T cells from PBMCs. Subset denoted: naive CD4+ T cells isolated by negative enrichment. V usage is TRBV7-9 and J usage is TRBJ2-1; tentative D call: TRBD2 (6 bases). The clonotype was recovered from a human donor in good health. The CDR3 region is CASSLSGTQYNEQFF. Here the CDR3 DNA reads TGTGCCAGCAGCTTATCAGGGACTCAATACAATGAGCAGTTCTTC.